These 26 T cell receptor beta chains share one sample of origin, sequenced in a study of cytomegalovirus exposure and HLA in healthy donors. PCR amplification relied on 60 Vbeta primers (plus 13 Jbeta primers). Data came from immunoSEQ multiplex PCR; TCRdb stores just in-frame clones and leaves some out. Of about 97,000 clones detected, roughly 73% appear once; the ten largest clones hold roughly 3.5%. The source material was PBMCs. Receptors originate from a middle-aged man in good health and CMV-seronegative.

J is TRBJ1-5 and V is TRBV27; TRBD1 is a possible D gene (5 bases). The CDR3 covers 15 residues. V dropped 3 bases and J dropped 0 bases, with 9 bases sitting between them. Germline-derived CDR1 and CDR2 are MNHEY and SMNVEV (reference sequence). For the CDR3, the DNA is TGTGCCAGCAGTTTTGGGGGGTTTAGCAATCAGCCCCAGCATTTT. This sequence encodes CASSFGGFSNQPQHF.

The gene calls are TRBV27 and TRBJ2-7, with TRBD1 matching 7 bases. Per the germline V gene, CDR1 is MNHEY and CDR2 is SMNVEV (reference sequence). The ends lost 2 bases at V and 7 bases at J; junction bases unmatched: 8. This CDR3 is built from 14 residues. In DNA, the CDR3 is TGTGCCAGCAGTTTAATGTCAGGGGGTTGGGAGCAGTACTTC. It specifies CASSLMSGGWEQYF.

As concerns this clone: Other DNA sequences in the same sample also yield this CDR3. The chain combines TRBV9 with TRBJ2-7, with 7 positions matching TRBD1. The CDR3 is 14 amino acids. V gave up 4 bases and J gave up 0 bases; unmatched junction bases: 4. Germline loops: CDR1 SGDLS, CDR2 YYNGEE. The DNA for the CDR3 is TGTGCCAGCAGCCAAGGGGGCAGCTCCTACGAGCAGTACTTC. Protein sequence: CASSQGGSSYEQYF. Based on the CDR3 plus reference TRBV9 and TRBJ2-7, the full variable domain is DSGVTQTPKHLITATGQRVTLRCSPRSGDLSVYWYQQSLDQGLQFLIQYYNGEERAKGNILERFSAQQFPDLHSELNLSSLELGDSALYFCASSQGGSSYEQYFGPGTRLTVT.

This sequence joins TRBV19 and TRBJ2-1; D not resolved. CDR1 and CDR2 from the germline V gene are LNHDA and SQIVND (reference sequence). The V and J ends lost 1 base and 5 bases respectively, with 12 bases between them. This CDR3 has 15 amino acids. In DNA form, the CDR3 reads TGTGCCAGTAGTATAGCCCCGTTCCTTAACAATGAGCAGTTCTTC. It translates to CASSIAPFLNNEQFF. The whole variable domain, remainder taken from reference TRBV19 and TRBJ2-1, is DGGITQSPKYLFRKEGQNVTLSCEQNLNHDAMYWYRQDPGQGLRLIYYSQIVNDFQKGDIAEGYSVSREKKESFPLTVTSAQKNPTAFYLCASSIAPFLNNEQFFGPGTRLTVL.

The genes are TRBV11-2 and TRBJ2-1, with 10 bases aligning to TRBD2. This CDR3 spans 15 amino acids. CDR1 and CDR2 (germline): SGHAT, FQNNGV. Trimming removed 5 bases from V and 3 bases from J; junction bases left unmatched: 4. In nucleotides, the CDR3 is TGTGCCAGCAGCGCCGGACTAGCGGACTACAATGAGCAGTTCTTC. Translation: CASSAGLADYNEQFF.

The chain joins TRBV5-6 to TRBJ1-2; possible D gene TRBD1, 5 bases. The CDR3 totals 13 residues. CDR1 and CDR2 (germline): SGHDT, YYEEEE. V was trimmed by 2 bases and J by 3 bases, leaving 8 bases between them. Here the CDR3 reads CASSFRAYYGYTF. The CDR3 nucleotides read TGTGCCAGCAGCTTCAGGGCCTACTATGGCTACACCTTC.

Notes on this clone: The junction departs from the called germline gene at one end, perhaps through a read error. The V gene is TRBV7-9, the J gene TRBJ2-7; 7 bases align to TRBD1. The CDR3 spans 13 residues. Germline assignment: CDR1 SEHNR and CDR2 FQNEAQ (reference sequence). The DNA of the CDR3 is TGTTCCAGCAGCTTTAATTATGGGACAGACACTTACTTC. Amino acids: CSSSFNYGTDTYF.

The chain has TRBV2 and TRBJ1-1; 8 bases agree with TRBD1. Germline lookup yields CDR1 SNHLY and CDR2 FYNNEI. The CDR3 runs to 16 residues. V gave up 11 bases and J gave up 1 base; unmatched junction bases: 15. DNA of the CDR3: TGTGCCGGAAAACAGGGGGGAGTCCCTTGGAACACTGAAGCTTTCTTT. It is translated as CAGKQGGVPWNTEAFF.

This chain uses TRBV7-9 with TRBJ1-5, with D possibly being TRBD1 (5 bases). The CDR3 runs 14 residues. Germline V CDR1 and CDR2: SEHNR, FQNEAQ (reference sequence). V gave up 2 bases and J gave up 7 bases, with 12 bases separating them. In DNA form, the CDR3 reads TGTGCCAGCAGCTTAATCGGGGAGGGGCAGCCCCAGCATTTT. Translation gives CASSLIGEGQPQHF.

This clone was recorded only once. CDR3 residues: CASSSTYPNSYYGYTF. As DNA, the CDR3 is TGTGCCAGCAGCTCAACATACCCCAACAGTTACTATGGCTACACCTTC. The chain recombines TRBV4-2 with TRBJ1-2, with D unresolved. Trimming cost V 5 bases and J 3 bases, with 19 bases left between them. Germline CDR1 is LGHNA and CDR2 is YNFKEQ. The CDR3 loop spans 16 amino acids.

V usage is TRBV7-7 and J usage is TRBJ2-5, with 7 bases aligning to TRBD1. The germline V gene encodes CDR1 SSHAT and CDR2 FNYEAQ (reference sequence). V gave up 5 bases and J gave up 1 base; unmatched junction bases: 1. The CDR3 contains 13 residues. The CDR3 sequence is CASSPGGQETQYF. The CDR3 coding sequence is TGTGCCAGCAGCCCAGGGGGCCAAGAGACCCAGTACTTC. The variable domain in full, with the rest retrieved from reference TRBV7-7 and TRBJ2-5, is GAGVSQSPRYKVTKRGQDVTLRCDPISSHATLYWYQQALGQGPEFLTYFNYEAQPDKSGLPSDRFSAERPEGSISTLTIQRTEQRDSAMYRCASSPGGQETQYFGPGTRLLVL.

Only a few counts were recorded for this clone. This chain connects TRBV5-1 to TRBJ2-3, with D possibly being TRBD2 (6 bases). The germline V gene encodes CDR1 SGHRS and CDR2 YFSETQ. The CDR3 runs 14 residues. V shed 3 bases and J shed 3 bases, with 11 bases lying between them. The CDR3 DNA reads as TGCGCCAGCAGCTGGTGGGACTTGACAGATACGCAGTATTTT. Encoded protein: CASSWWDLTDTQYF.

V usage is TRBV7-2 and J usage is TRBJ1-1; D not resolved. Per germline, CDR1 SGHTA and CDR2 FQGNSA. Trimming pared 2 bases from V and 4 bases from J, leaving 11 bases between. CDR3 length: 14 residues. The CDR3 protein is CASSLRGGGTEAFF. The CDR3 nucleotides are TGTGCCAGCAGCTTACGAGGTGGCGGCACTGAAGCTTTCTTT. Full variable domain (rest looked up from reference TRBV7-2 and TRBJ1-1): GAGVSQSPSNKVTEKGKDVELRCDPISGHTALYWYRQSLGQGLEFLIYFQGNSAPDKSGLPSDRFSAERTGGSVSTLTIQRTQQEDSAVYLCASSLRGGGTEAFFGQGTRLTVV.

The V and J genes are TRBV5-1 and TRBJ1-5; a possible D gene is TRBD1 (6 bases). Between the trimmed V and J ends, which lost 4 bases and 2 bases, there was a span of 10 bases. Germline assignment: CDR1 SGHRS and CDR2 YFSETQ. There are 14 residues in the CDR3. DNA for the CDR3: TGCGCCAGCAGCGATGGGGGCGGCAATCAGCCCCAGCATTTT. As protein: CASSDGGGNQPQHF.

The CDR3 sequence: CASSPTQGDYGYTF. The CDR3, as DNA: TGCGCCAGCAGCCCCACACAGGGGGACTATGGCTACACCTTC. The chain links TRBV5-1 to TRBJ1-2, with 8 bases matching TRBD1. This CDR3 has 14 residues. V lost 4 bases to trimming and J lost 3 bases; unmatched junction nucleotides: 5. The V gene's germline CDR1 is SGHRS and CDR2 YFSETQ.

Concerning this clone: Here the CDR3 omits its conserved ending phenylalanine or tryptophan, so a read error is the likely source. This chain uses TRBV4-1 with TRBJ1-5, with D hard to call. Trimming took off 4 bases at V and 4 bases at J, with 14 bases between the two ends. Germline V gene data show CDR1 as MGHRA and CDR2 as YSYEKL. The length of the CDR3 is 15 residues. For the CDR3, the DNA is TGCGCCAGCAGCCCGTATAGGTCGGGGAATCAGCCCCAGCATGTT. As protein: CASSPYRSGNQPQHV.

This chain joins TRBV9 and TRBJ1-6; D perhaps matches TRBD1 (5 bases). V was clipped by 5 bases and J by 6 bases, with 12 bases between them. Germline lookup yields CDR1 SGDLS and CDR2 YYNGEE. This CDR3 has 14 residues. Here the CDR3 DNA reads TGTGCCAGCAGTGCAGGGATTGGTAATTCACCCCTCCACTTT. This translates into CASSAGIGNSPLHF.

This rearrangement joins TRBV7-8 to TRBJ2-5, with 7 nucleotides matching TRBD2. Germline-derived CDR1 and CDR2 are SGHVS and FQNEAQ. The CDR3 spans 14 residues. Trimming removed 1 base from V and 3 bases from J; junction bases left unmatched: 2. In DNA form, the CDR3 reads TGTGCCAGCAGCTTAGGGGGAGGGAAAGAGACCCAGTACTTC. Its protein product is CASSLGGGKETQYF.

This chain uses TRBV6-1 with TRBJ2-1, with no clear D. Trimming stripped 3 bases from V and 9 bases from J, with 21 bases between. Germline V lookup: CDR1 MNHNS, CDR2 SASEGT. The CDR3 contains 16 residues. The CDR3, as DNA: TGTGCCAGCAGTGAGTCGATTGGTTTTGCAGTCTCTGAGCAGTTCTTC. It yields the protein CASSESIGFAVSEQFF.

This clone was detected only a few times. V usage is TRBV5-6 and J usage is TRBJ1-3, with 10 nucleotides matching TRBD1. The junction had 8 bases not matched to a gene; V was cut back by 4 bases and J by 10 bases. The length of the CDR3 is 14 residues. Germline V gives CDR1 SGHDT, CDR2 YYEEEE. Written as DNA, the CDR3 is TGTGCCAGCAGCCCAGGACAGGGGGAAAGGACCATATATTTT. It translates to CASSPGQGERTIYF.

The chain employs TRBV5-1 and TRBJ2-7; TRBD1 matches at 8 bases. The J segment lost 5 bases and the V segment lost 0 bases, leaving 4 bases of the junction unmatched. CDR3 length: 14 residues. Germline V gene data show CDR1 as SGHRS and CDR2 as YFSETQ. The CDR3: CASSLGQGADEQYF. The CDR3 coding sequence is TGCGCCAGCAGCTTGGGGCAGGGGGCGGACGAGCAGTACTTC.

The chain combines TRBV7-8 with TRBJ2-1, with 8 bases lining up with TRBD2. Germline CDR1 SGHVS, CDR2 FQNEAQ. J was trimmed by 9 bases and V by 5 bases; bases with no gene match: 15. This CDR3 spans 16 amino acids. The CDR3 reads CASSRREGLGTIEQFF. CDR3 nucleotides: TGTGCCAGCAGCCGCCGGGAGGGACTAGGCACTATTGAGCAGTTCTTC.

This clone was seen only a few times. J is TRBJ2-2 and V is TRBV5-1; tentatively, D is TRBD1 (6 bases). The germline V and J ends were trimmed by 4 bases and 3 bases, with 19 bases remaining between them. The CDR3 is 17 residues long. The germline V gene has CDR1 SGHRS and CDR2 YFSETQ. CDR3 nucleotide sequence: TGCGCCAGCAGCCGTCACTTGGGGGCAGGGGACACCGGGGAGCTGTTTTTT. It codes for CASSRHLGAGDTGELFF.

The chain has TRBV4-1 and TRBJ2-3, with a weak D call TRBD2 (6 bases). The CDR3 consists of 16 residues. The V gene lost 0 bases and the J gene lost 2 bases, with 12 bases spanning the gap. CDR1 is MGHRA and CDR2 is YSYEKL in the germline V gene. For the CDR3, the DNA is TGCGCCAGCAGCCAAGATGCTAGCGTAATCACAGATACGCAGTATTTT. It is translated as CASSQDASVITDTQYF.

The V and J genes are TRBV9 and TRBJ2-1; 7 nucleotides match TRBD1. The junction had 1 base not matched to a gene; V was cut back by 3 bases and J by 4 bases. Germline V lookup: CDR1 SGDLS, CDR2 YYNGEE. CDR3 length equals 13 residues. The CDR3 DNA follows: TGTGCCAGCAGCGAGACAGGGTACAATGAGCAGTTCTTC. It is translated as CASSETGYNEQFF.

This clone was seen more than once but under ten times. V usage is TRBV7-6 and J usage is TRBJ1-3; a possible D gene is TRBD1 (5 bases). With 5 bases removed from V and 2 bases from J, the gap between germline ends came to 13 bases. CDR3 length: 15 amino acids. Germline loops: CDR1 SGHVS, CDR2 FNYEAQ. The CDR3 loop is CASSLVGGTGNTIYF. The CDR3 DNA reads TGTGCCAGCAGCCTAGTCGGGGGAACTGGAAACACCATATATTTT.